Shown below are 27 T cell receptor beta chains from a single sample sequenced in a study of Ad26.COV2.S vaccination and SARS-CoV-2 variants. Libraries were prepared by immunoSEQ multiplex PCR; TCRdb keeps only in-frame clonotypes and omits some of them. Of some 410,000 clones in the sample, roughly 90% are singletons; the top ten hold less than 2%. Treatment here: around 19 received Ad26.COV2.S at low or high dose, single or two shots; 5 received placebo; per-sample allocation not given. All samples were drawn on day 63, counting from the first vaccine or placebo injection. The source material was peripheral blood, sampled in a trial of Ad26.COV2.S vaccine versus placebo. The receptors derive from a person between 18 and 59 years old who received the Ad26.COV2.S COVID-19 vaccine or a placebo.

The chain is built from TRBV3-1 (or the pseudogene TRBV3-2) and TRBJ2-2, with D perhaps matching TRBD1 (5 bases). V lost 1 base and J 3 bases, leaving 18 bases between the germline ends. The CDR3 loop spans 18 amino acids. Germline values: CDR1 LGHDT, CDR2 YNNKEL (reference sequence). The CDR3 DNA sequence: TGTGCCAGCAGCCAAGTTATCTGGACACAATGTGACACCGGGGAGCTGTTTTTT. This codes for CASSQVIWTQCDTGELFF.

The CDR3 is CASSEMQVTTSGNTIYF. The CDR3, as DNA: TGCGCCAGCAGTGAGATGCAGGTTACCACCTCTGGAAACACCATATATTTT. The chain combines TRBV10-2 with TRBJ1-3; D unclear. The length of the CDR3 is 17 residues. V was cut by 2 bases and J by 0 bases, with 14 bases left in between. The germline CDR1 and CDR2 sequences are WSHSY and SAAADI.

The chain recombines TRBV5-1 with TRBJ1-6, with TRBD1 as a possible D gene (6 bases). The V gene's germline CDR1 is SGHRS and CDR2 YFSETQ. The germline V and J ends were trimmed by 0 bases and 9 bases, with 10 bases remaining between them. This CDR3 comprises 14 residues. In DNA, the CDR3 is TGCGCCAGCAGCTTGGGCGACAGGTCTTCACCCCTCCACTTT. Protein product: CASSLGDRSSPLHF.

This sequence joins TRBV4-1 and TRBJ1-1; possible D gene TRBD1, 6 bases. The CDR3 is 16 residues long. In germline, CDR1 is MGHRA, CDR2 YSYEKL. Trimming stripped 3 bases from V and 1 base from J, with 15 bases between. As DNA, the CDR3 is TGCGCCAGCAGCCAGGGTAACAGGGCGGCGAACACTGAAGCTTTCTTT. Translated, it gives CASSQGNRAANTEAFF.

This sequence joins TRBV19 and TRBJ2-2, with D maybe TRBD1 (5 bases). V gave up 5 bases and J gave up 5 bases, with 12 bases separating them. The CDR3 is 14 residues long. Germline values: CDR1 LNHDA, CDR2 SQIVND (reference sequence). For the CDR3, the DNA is TGTGCCAGTAGTCGGGCAGGGTGGACCGGGGAGCTGTTTTTT. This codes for CASSRAGWTGELFF.

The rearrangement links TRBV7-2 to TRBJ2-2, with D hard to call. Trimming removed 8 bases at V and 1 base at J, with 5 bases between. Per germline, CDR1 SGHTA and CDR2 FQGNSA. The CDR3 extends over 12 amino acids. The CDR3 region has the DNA TGTGCCAGCGCCCAGAACACCGGGGAGCTGTTTTTT. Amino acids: CASAQNTGELFF.

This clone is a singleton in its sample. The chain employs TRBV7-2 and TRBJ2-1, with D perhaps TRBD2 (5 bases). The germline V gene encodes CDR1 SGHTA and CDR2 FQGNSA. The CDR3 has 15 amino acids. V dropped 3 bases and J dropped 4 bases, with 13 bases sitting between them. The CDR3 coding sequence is TGTGCCAGCAGCTTTAGCGACACAGCTTACAATGAGCAGTTCTTC. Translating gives CASSFSDTAYNEQFF.

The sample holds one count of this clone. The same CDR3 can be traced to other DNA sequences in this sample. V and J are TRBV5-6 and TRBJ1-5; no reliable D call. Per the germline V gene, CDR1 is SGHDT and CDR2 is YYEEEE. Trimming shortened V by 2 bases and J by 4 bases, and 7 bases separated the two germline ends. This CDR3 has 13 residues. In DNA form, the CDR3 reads TGTGCCAGCAGCTTCGGAGGTAATCAGCCCCAGCATTTT. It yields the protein CASSFGGNQPQHF.

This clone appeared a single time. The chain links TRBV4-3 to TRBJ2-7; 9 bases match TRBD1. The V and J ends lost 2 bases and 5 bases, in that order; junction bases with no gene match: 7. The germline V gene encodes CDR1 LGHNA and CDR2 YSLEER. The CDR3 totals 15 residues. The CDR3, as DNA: TGCGCCAGCAGCCAAAAAGGGGACAGGGAGAACGAGCAGTACTTC. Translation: CASSQKGDRENEQYF.

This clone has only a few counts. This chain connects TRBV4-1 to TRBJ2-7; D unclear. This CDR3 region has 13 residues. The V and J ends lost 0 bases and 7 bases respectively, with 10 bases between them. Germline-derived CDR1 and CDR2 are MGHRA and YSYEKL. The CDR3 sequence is CASSQEIRWEQYF. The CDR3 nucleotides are TGCGCCAGCAGCCAAGAAATCCGGTGGGAGCAGTACTTC.

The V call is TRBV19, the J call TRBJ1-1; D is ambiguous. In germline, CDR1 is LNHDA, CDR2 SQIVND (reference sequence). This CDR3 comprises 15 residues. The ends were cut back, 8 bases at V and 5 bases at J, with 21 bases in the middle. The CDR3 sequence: CASLRASGRKTEAFF. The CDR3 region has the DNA TGTGCCAGTTTAAGGGCTTCGGGAAGGAAAACTGAAGCTTTCTTT. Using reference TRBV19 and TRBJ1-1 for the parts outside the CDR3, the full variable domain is DGGITQSPKYLFRKEGQNVTLSCEQNLNHDAMYWYRQDPGQGLRLIYYSQIVNDFQKGDIAEGYSVSREKKESFPLTVTSAQKNPTAFYLCASLRASGRKTEAFFGQGTRLTVV.

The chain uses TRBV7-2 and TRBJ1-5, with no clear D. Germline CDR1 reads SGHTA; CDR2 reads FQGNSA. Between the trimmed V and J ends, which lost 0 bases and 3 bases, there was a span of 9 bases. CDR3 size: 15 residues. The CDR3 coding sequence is TGTGCCAGCAGCTTAGCGGGCAGGATCAATCAGCCCCAGCATTTT. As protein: CASSLAGRINQPQHF.

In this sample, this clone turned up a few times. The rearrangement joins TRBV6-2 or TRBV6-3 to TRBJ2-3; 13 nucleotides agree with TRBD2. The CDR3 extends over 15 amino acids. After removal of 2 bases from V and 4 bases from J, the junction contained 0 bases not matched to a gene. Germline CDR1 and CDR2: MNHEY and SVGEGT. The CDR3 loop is CASSYTSGGADTQYF. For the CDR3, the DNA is TGTGCCAGCAGTTACACTAGCGGGGGGGCAGATACGCAGTATTTT.

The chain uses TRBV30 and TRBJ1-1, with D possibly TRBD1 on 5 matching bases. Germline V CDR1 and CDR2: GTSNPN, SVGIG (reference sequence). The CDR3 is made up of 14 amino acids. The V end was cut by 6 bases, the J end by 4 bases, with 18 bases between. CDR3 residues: CACQTPGRSTEAFF. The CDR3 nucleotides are TGTGCCTGCCAGACCCCGGGGCGATCCACTGAAGCTTTCTTT. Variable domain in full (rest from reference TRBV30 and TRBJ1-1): SQTIHQWPATLVQPVGSPLSLECTVEGTSNPNLYWYRQAAGRGLQLLFYSVGIGQISSEVPQNLSASRPQDRQFILSSKKLLLSDSGFYLCACQTPGRSTEAFFGQGTRLTVV.

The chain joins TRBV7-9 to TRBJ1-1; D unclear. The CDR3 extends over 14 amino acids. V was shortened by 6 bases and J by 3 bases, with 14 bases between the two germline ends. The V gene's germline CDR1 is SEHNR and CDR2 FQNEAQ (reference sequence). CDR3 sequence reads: CASSWTGIYTEAFF. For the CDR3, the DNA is TGTGCCAGCAGTTGGACTGGGATTTACACTGAAGCTTTCTTT.

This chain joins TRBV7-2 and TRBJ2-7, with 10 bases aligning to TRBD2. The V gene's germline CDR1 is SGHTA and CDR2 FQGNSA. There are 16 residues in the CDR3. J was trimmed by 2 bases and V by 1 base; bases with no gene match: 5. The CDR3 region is CASSLEGLAGAYEQYF. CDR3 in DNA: TGTGCCAGCAGCTTAGAGGGGCTAGCGGGGGCCTACGAGCAGTACTTC.

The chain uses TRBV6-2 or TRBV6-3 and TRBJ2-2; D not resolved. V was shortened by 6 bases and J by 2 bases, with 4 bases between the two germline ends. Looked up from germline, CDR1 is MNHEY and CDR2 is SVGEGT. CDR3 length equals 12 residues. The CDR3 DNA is TGTGCCAGCAGCCGAAACACCGGGGAGCTGTTTTTT. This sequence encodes CASSRNTGELFF.

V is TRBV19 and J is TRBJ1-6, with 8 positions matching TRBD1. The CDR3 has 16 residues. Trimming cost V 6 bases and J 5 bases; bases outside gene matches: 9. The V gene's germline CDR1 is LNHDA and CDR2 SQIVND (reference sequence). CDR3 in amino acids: CASRDRMDRDNSPLHF. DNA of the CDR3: TGTGCCAGTAGGGATCGAATGGACAGGGATAATTCACCCCTCCACTTT.

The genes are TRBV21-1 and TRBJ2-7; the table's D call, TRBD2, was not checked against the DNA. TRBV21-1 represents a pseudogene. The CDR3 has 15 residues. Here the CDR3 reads CASSKEEGGAYEQYF. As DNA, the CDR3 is TGTGCCAGCAGCAAAGAAGAGGGAGGGGCCTACGAGCAGTACTTC.

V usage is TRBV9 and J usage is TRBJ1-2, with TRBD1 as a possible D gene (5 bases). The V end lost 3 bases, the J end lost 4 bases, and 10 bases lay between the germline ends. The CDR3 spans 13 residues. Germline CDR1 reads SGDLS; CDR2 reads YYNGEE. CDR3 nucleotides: TGTGCCAGCAGCGCCCCGGGGGTCTATGGCTACACCTTC. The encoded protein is CASSAPGVYGYTF. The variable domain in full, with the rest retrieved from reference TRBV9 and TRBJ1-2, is DSGVTQTPKHLITATGQRVTLRCSPRSGDLSVYWYQQSLDQGLQFLIQYYNGEERAKGNILERFSAQQFPDLHSELNLSSLELGDSALYFCASSAPGVYGYTFGSGTRLTVV.

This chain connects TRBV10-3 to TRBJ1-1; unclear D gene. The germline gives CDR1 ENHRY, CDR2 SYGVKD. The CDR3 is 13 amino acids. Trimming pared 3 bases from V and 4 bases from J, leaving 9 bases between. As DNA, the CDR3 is TGTGCCATCAGTGACCTCATCGGCACTGAAGCTTTCTTT. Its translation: CAISDLIGTEAFF.

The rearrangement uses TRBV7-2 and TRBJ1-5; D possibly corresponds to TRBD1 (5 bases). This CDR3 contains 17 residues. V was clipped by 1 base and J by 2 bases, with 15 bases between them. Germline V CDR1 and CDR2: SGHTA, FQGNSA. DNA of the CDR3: TGTGCCAGCAGCTTAGTAGGGCTGGGGGGGGGCAATCAGCCCCAGCATTTT. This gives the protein CASSLVGLGGGNQPQHF.

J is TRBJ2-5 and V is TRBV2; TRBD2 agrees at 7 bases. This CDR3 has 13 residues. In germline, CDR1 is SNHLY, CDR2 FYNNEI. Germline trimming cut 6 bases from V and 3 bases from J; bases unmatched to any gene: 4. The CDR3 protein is CASSRTRKETQYF. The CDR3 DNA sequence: TGTGCCAGCAGCCGGACTAGGAAAGAGACCCAGTACTTC.

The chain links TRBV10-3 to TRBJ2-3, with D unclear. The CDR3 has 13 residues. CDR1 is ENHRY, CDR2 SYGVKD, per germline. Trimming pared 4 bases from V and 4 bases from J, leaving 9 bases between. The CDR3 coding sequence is TGTGCCATCAGTGTGACCGCGGCAGATACGCAGTATTTT. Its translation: CAISVTAADTQYF.

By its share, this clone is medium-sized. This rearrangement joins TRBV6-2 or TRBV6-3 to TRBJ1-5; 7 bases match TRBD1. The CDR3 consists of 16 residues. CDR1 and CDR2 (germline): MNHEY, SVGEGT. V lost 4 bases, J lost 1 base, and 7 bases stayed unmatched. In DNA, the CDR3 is TGTGCCAGCAGTTCCGGGACAGCGGAGAGCAATCAGCCCCAGCATTTT. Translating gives CASSSGTAESNQPQHF.

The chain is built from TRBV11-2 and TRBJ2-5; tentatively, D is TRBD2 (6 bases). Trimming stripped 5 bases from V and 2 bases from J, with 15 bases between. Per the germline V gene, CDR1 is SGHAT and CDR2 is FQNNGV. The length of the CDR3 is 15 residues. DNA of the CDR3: TGTGCCAGCAGCCCCGGGGGACTGAAACAAGAGACCCAGTACTTC. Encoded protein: CASSPGGLKQETQYF.

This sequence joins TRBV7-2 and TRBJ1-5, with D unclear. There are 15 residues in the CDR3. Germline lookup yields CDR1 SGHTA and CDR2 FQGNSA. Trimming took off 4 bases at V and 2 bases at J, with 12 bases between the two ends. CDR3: CASSSRWEGNQPQHF. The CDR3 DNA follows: TGTGCCAGCAGCTCCCGATGGGAAGGCAATCAGCCCCAGCATTTT.